The sequence of this T cell receptor beta chain was determined in a study of T cells in Graves' hyperthyroidism and ophthalmopathy (dated by TCRdb to between 2018 and 2021). In the study overall: Peripheral blood was sampled at the time of initial diagnosis, prior to any treatment. Following sampling, methimazole starting at 30 mg daily was given to hyperthyroidism patients, and high-dose intravenous methylprednisolone was given to ophthalmopathy patients. Prospective prediction of ophthalmopathy was tested in an independent validation cohort consisting of some 18 hyperthyroidism patients and over 15 patients who later progressed to ophthalmopathy. The 95 to 100 discovery patients were divided at random into training and test sets in a 7:3 ratio. TCR V-J signatures able to tell the groups apart were searched for in a discovery cohort of 100 patients, of whom more than 40 had Graves' ophthalmopathy and about 60 had stable Graves' hyperthyroidism. Thyroid tissue and blood T-cell repertoires from several Graves' hyperthyroidism patients were also compared in the study. The paper reports TCR Vbeta CDR3 sequencing of approximately 130 peripheral blood samples: around 45 ophthalmopathy, roughly 80 hyperthyroidism and around 17 progressor patients.

This clonotype was recorded many times. The specificity of this receptor is unknown. No much larger clonotype is one base removed from it; base qualities were not supplied. Via the germline V gene, CDR1 is MGHRA and CDR2 YSYEKL. V is clipped by 4 bases and J by 5 bases, and the sequence between their germline boundaries is 9 bases long. The CDR3 spans 13 residues, from the cysteine through the phenylalanine. Here the CDR3 DNA is all that survives: 39 bases in frame from base 1. The TCR beta CDR3 regions were amplified from RNA transcripts. A first-round RT-PCR of the TCR CDR3 used the HTBI primer set with the Qiagen OneStep RT-PCR kit. Libraries were constructed in a second round of multiplex PCR, after which size selection and purification were carried out. The libraries were sequenced on an Illumina HiSeq2000 using paired-end 100 bp reads. Per the original workflow: Raw data were processed with SOAPnuke, discarding reads with adapters, uncalled bases, mean Phred below 15, or no exact constant-primer or identifier match. COPE v1.2.5 was used to merge high-quality paired reads, and clonotypes were defined as unique nucleotide sequences. MiTCR v1.1 was used to align the clonotypes against IMGT TRBV, TRBD and TRBJ reference segments. The analysis included only V-J combinations with a frequency above 0.0001, which together covered 99% to 99.2% of the repertoires. A TCS score was defined as the ratio of F50 (clonal expansion) to E x V (chaos), with BLOSUM62-based TCRdist applied between CDR3 peptides within each V-J. Welch's t-statistics and random forest reduced roughly 500 V-J features to 13, which were used in a naive Bayes classifier (R e1071). In TCRdb, the public reads were trimmed at Q25 with fastp and aligned with MiXCR, with productive beta chains retained. Entries that share a CDR3 protein sequence are merged under the most common genes and DNA. The V and J calls, along with clone size, are taken from TCRdb and not from the paper's own processing. This sample has around 260,000 distinct CDR3 sequences in its table, and under 30% of those were observed once. In total, the top ten clones hold 20% to 30% of the sample.

Hyperthyroidism patients were aged 18 to 65 years and newly diagnosed, with disease duration of less than 2 months. Patients with uncontrolled infections, other autoimmune diseases, pregnancy or lactation were excluded. Diagnoses were established on the basis of clinical symptoms, serum thyroxine and TRAb, thyroid ultrasound, and orbital computed tomography. Blood from progressor patients was collected at the time of first diagnosis with hyperthyroidism, before any ophthalmopathy symptoms had appeared. PBMCs were separated from about 10 ml of fresh peripheral blood using Ficoll-Paque density gradient centrifugation. Patients classed as progressors first received a Graves' hyperthyroidism diagnosis and then went on to develop ophthalmopathy during follow-up. Total RNA was extracted with Trizol reagent, and quality was checked on an Agilent 2100 Bioanalyzer. Broader findings and caveats from the paper: No statistical method was used to fix the sample size in advance, and group allocation was not hidden from the investigators. Most expanded thyroid clonotypes (frequency above 0.001) were also detected in blood, suggesting blood repertoires may reflect thyroid immune responses. In validation, progression to ophthalmopathy was predicted by the model with around 71% sensitivity and 72% to 80% specificity, a median of approximately 6.5 months before onset. In cross-validation, a model built on a 13 V-J signature told ophthalmopathy apart from stable hyperthyroidism with approximately 90% sensitivity and 81% to 82% specificity, and in testing the same model reached 80%/75%.

The clonotype comes from a man aged 40-49 years with Graves' hyperthyroidism that later progressed to Graves' ophthalmopathy. Sequencing was done on a sample of blood. The chain employs TRBV4-1 and TRBJ1-5, with no confident D gene call. The CDR3 in this case is CASSREAYQPQHF. The DNA is TGCGCCAGCAGCCGGGAAGCTTATCAGCCCCAGCATTTT.